This TCR beta chain appears in the sequencing data of a study of blood T cell repertoires in COVID-19. Germline assignment: CDR1 SGHRS and CDR2 YFSETQ. Trimming at V came to 4 bases and at J to 0 bases, leaving 3 bases not matched to a gene. This CDR3 spans 15 amino acids. Under the authors' procedure: For nucleated cells, counts were estimated from reference gene primer amplification. Only in-frame clones appear in the TCRdb table, and some are missing; sequencing was by immunoSEQ multiplex PCR. V and J calls and clone size are those listed in that table; D and trimming were worked out from the DNA. The sample lists approximately 230,000 clones, 85% to 90% seen once, with roughly 1.7% in the top ten.

The receptor was derived from a man aged 40-50 years who had recovered from COVID-19. V gene TRBV5-1 combines with J gene TRBJ2-1; 8 bases fit TRBD1. The sample taken for sequencing was PBMCs or T cells enriched from blood (not recorded which). In DNA form, the CDR3 reads TGCGCCAGCAGCGAGGGACAGGCCTCCTACAATGAGCAGTTCTTC. Translation gives CASSEGQASYNEQFF. Filled out from reference TRBV5-1 and TRBJ2-1, the complete variable domain reads KAGVTQTPRYLIKTRGQQVTLSCSPISGHRSVSWYQQTPGQGLQFLFEYFSETQRNKGNFPGRFSGRQFSNSRSEMNVSTLELGDSALYLCASSEGQASYNEQFFGPGTRLTVL.